The 7 T cell receptor beta chains below all came from one sample that was sequenced in a study of T cell responses to AZD1222 COVID-19 vaccine. Measured with immunoSEQ multiplex PCR; TCRdb has only the in-frame clones, and not every one. The table lists around 120,000 clones, over 75% of them singletons. The material was peripheral blood, obtained on day 0 of AZD1222 vaccination. These receptors all stem from an adult in good health.

This clone was observed a handful of times. The chain recombines TRBV15 with TRBJ1-1, with D perhaps matching TRBD1 (6 bases). The V gene lost 4 bases and the J gene lost 0 bases, with 15 bases spanning the gap. The length of the CDR3 is 16 residues. Germline V lookup: CDR1 LNHNV, CDR2 YYDKDF (reference sequence). The CDR3 region has the DNA TGTGCCACCAGCAACAGGGTTTTCGGCATGAACACTGAAGCTTTCTTT. Protein sequence: CATSNRVFGMNTEAFF.

This clone appeared once. The gene calls are TRBV6-1 and TRBJ1-6, with D possibly TRBD1 on 6 matching bases. The CDR3 is 16 amino acids. The V end was cut by 2 bases, the J end by 3 bases, with 11 bases between. Germline V gives CDR1 MNHNS, CDR2 SASEGT. The DNA of the CDR3 is TGTGCCAGCAGTGAATCGGGGGGCTACTATAATTCACCCCTCCACTTT. Residues: CASSESGGYYNSPLHF.

At least ten counts were recorded for this clone. The chain recombines TRBV6-5 with TRBJ2-7; D may correspond to TRBD1 or TRBD2 (5 bases each). The V and J ends lost 3 bases and 2 bases respectively, with 11 bases between them. CDR3 size: 14 residues. CDR1 and CDR2 (germline): MNHEY, SVGAGI. Written as DNA, the CDR3 is TGTGCCAGCAGTTATGGGACGTCGGCCTACGAGCAGTACTTC. It translates to CASSYGTSAYEQYF.

The V call is TRBV28, the J call TRBJ1-5; D is ambiguous. Germline V gives CDR1 MDHEN, CDR2 SYDVKM. V lost 2 bases, J lost 1 base, and 15 bases lay in between. This CDR3 has 17 amino acids. CDR3 in DNA: TGTGCCAGCAGTTTAGCTGCGGCGGGGTGGAGCAATCAGCCCCAGCATTTT. Protein: CASSLAAAGWSNQPQHF.

This clone has a single count. The chain combines TRBV7-3 with TRBJ2-3; 9 nucleotides line up with TRBD2. Trimming at V came to 2 bases and at J to 2 bases, leaving 8 bases not matched to a gene. The CDR3 sequence is 17 residues long. The germline CDR1 and CDR2 sequences are SGHTA and FQGTGA. The CDR3 loop is CASSLSGSSGDTDTQYF. CDR3 sequence (DNA): TGTGCCAGCAGCTTATCGGGTTCTAGCGGGGACACAGATACGCAGTATTTT.

The V call is TRBV7-8, the J call TRBJ1-2; D gene uncertain. The CDR3 runs to 13 residues. CDR1 is SGHVS and CDR2 is FQNEAQ in the germline V gene. V was cut by 2 bases and J by 6 bases, with 10 bases left in between. CDR3 DNA: TGTGCCAGCAGCTTAAGCCCGAACGATGGCTACACCTTC. Amino acid sequence: CASSLSPNDGYTF.

The chain's CDR3 is CASSLQRRAFF. The DNA of the CDR3 is TGTGCCAGCAGTTTACAGCGGAGGGCTTTCTTT. The V call is TRBV12-3 or TRBV12-4, the J call TRBJ1-1; D remains ambiguous. Trimming shortened V by 2 bases and J by 11 bases, and 9 bases separated the two germline ends. This CDR3 spans 11 amino acids.